This T cell receptor beta chain appears in the sequencing data of a study of CD8+CD57+ T cells in acquired aplastic anemia. Genomic DNA constituted the template upon which TCR beta VDJ and CDR3 profiling was performed. TCRdb ran MiXCR on the reads and lists one entry per CDR3 protein. The data show over 150,000 distinct CDR3 sequences, roughly 60% seen once. Per germline, CDR1 MGHDK and CDR2 SYGVNS. This CDR3 region has 14 residues. The V gene lost 5 bases and the J gene lost 2 bases, with 11 bases spanning the gap. Patients picked for sequencing had shown CD8+CD57+ cell expansion detected by flow cytometry.

The receptor was derived from a human donor with aplastic anemia. Sequencing was carried out using sorted CD4+, CD8+, or CD8+CD57+ T cells (not recorded which) from PBMCs. The chain carries TRBV25-1 and TRBJ2-3; TRBD1 or TRBD2 may be the D gene (5 bases each). The CDR3 region is CASSPGLTTDTQYF. In DNA form, the CDR3 reads TGTGCCAGCAGTCCGGGGCTAACCACAGATACGCAGTATTTT.